This T cell receptor (beta chain) is from a study of neoadjuvant anti-PD-1 for oral cavity cancer. Study background: Most patients had three to four biweekly doses of 3 mg/kg nivolumab before resection.

TCRdb's table, derived via immunoSEQ multiplex PCR, lists solely in-frame clones and lacks some. Here the sample spans 20,000 to 25,000 clones, around 45% being singletons. V lost 6 bases and J lost 6, with 17 bases in between. CDR1 and CDR2 (germline): MNHEY, SVGAGI. The CDR3 sequence is 14 residues long. Time point specified: after neoadjuvant nivolumab, at surgical resection. The specimen was tumor tissue, collected after nivolumab (anti-PD-1) treatment. This receptor was identified in a person aged 40 to 85 with oral cavity squamous cell carcinoma. The V call is TRBV6-5, the J call TRBJ1-1; D is undetermined. The CDR3 region is CASSRHGGISEAFF. The DNA for the CDR3 is TGTGCCAGCAGCCGACACGGAGGGATATCTGAAGCTTTCTTT.